This TCR beta chain was recovered during a study of cytomegalovirus exposure and HLA in healthy donors. The PCR employed 60 Vbeta primers together with 13 Jbeta primers. Produced via immunoSEQ multiplex PCR; TCRdb's table is partial and in-frame only. Of about 140,000 clones in the sample, 76% were seen once. General study points: In a later analysis, V- and J-gene trimming of beta chains associated with a DCLRE1C missense variant, replicated independently. Presence/absence comparisons presumed near-even sequencing depth among donors.

With respect to this clone: Its antigen is as yet unknown.

Sequencing input: PBMCs. This TCR was recovered from a man aged 18 to 35 in good health and CMV-seronegative.

For the CDR3, the DNA is TGTGCCAGTAGTACGACAGAGTTGCCTTCCTACGAGCAGTACTTC. Translated, it gives CASSTTELPSYEQYF. The chain has TRBV19 and TRBJ2-7, with D perhaps matching TRBD1 (5 bases). The CDR3 runs to 15 residues. V gave up 4 bases and J gave up 1 base, with 14 bases separating them. Germline CDR1 is LNHDA and CDR2 is SQIVND (reference sequence).